Listed below are T cell receptor beta chains from one sample, sequenced in a study of control samples from healthy donors and cancer patients. Profiling relied on immunoSEQ multiplex PCR, and the TCRdb table lists in-frame clones only, not all of them. The sample gives under 300,000 clones, almost 85% of which show up once; about 14% is in the top ten. The specimen sequenced was PBMCs. The receptors stem from a woman aged 60-75 years with lung cancer. Each CDR3 is given with its conserved first and last residue. Each record gives: V gene, J gene, CDR3 protein.

TRBV21-1,TRBJ2-2,CASSKTGEVGANTGELFF
TRBV3-1/TRBV3-2,TRBJ2-2,CASTAGTGATGELFF
TRBV18,TRBJ1-1,CASSPGTGEFGAFF
TRBV6-2/TRBV6-3,TRBJ2-3,CASSWGPETDTQYF
TRBV18,TRBJ1-2,CASSPGTERQGGYTF
TRBV19,TRBJ1-5,CASRILMGARSNQPQHF
TRBV18,TRBJ2-4,CASSPMGQPANIQYF
TRBV5-1,TRBJ1-5,CASSPDGLRQPQHF
TRBV19,TRBJ2-2,CASSGRINTGELFF
TRBV5-1,TRBJ2-5,CASSLVEGEETQYF
TRBV7-9,TRBJ1-4,CASSFEEKLFF
TRBV15,TRBJ2-5,CATSRDSSSQTQYF
TRBV7-6,TRBJ2-1,CASSLGAGYEQFF
TRBV5-1,TRBJ2-5,CASSLMGGGQETQYF
TRBV3-1/TRBV3-2,TRBJ1-2,CASSQGPTGGGGYTF
TRBV6-5,TRBJ2-7,CASRSTGYEQYF
TRBV7-3,TRBJ2-2,CASSSARGSTGELFF
TRBV25-1,TRBJ2-2,CASSLLAYTGELFF
TRBV6-1,TRBJ2-2,CASSVSYSANTGELFF
TRBV18,TRBJ2-3,CASSPIGATDTQYF
TRBV19,TRBJ1-2,CASSPRSGADYGYTF
TRBV9,TRBJ2-1,CASSWSGMVNEQFF
TRBV3-1/TRBV3-2,TRBJ1-1,CASSRGQGKTEAFF
TRBV28,TRBJ2-1,CASLGGKDEQFF
TRBV21-1,TRBJ1-6,CASSKADPPPVLGNSPLHF
TRBV28,TRBJ1-1,CASSGGSLNTEAFF
TRBV19,TRBJ1-5,CASRRRQGGQPQHF
TRBV28,TRBJ2-6,CASSLFLQSGANVLTF
TRBV6-5,TRBJ2-2,CASRGRGGSPGELFF